This T cell receptor (beta chain) is drawn from a study of PD-1 blockade in classical Hodgkin lymphoma. Study-level points and caveats: Before treatment, TCR diversity in newly diagnosed patients was reportedly lower than in healthy donors. Whoever responded completely had baseline diversity much like that seen in newly diagnosed patients. Whatever underlies the repertoire differences (possibly disease activity or prior therapy) remains undefined.

The protocol was immunoSEQ multiplex PCR, while the TCRdb copy is restricted to in-frame clones and leaves out a portion. The sample records 20,000 to 25,000 clones, around 80% being singletons. Brentuximab vedotin exposure varied among the patients, all of whom had relapsed after autologous stem cell transplantation. A note on this clone: Its antigen is as yet unknown.

V shed 0 bases and J shed 4 bases, with 11 bases lying between them. The CDR3 totals 15 residues. Germline V CDR1 and CDR2: SGHKS, YYEKEE (reference sequence). The chain joins TRBV5-5 to TRBJ1-5; TRBD1 is a possible D gene (6 bases). This specimen was peripheral blood mononuclear cells (PBMCs), taken before the second cycle of nivolumab. The clonotype comes from a human donor with classical Hodgkin lymphoma. The CDR3 loop is CASSLAQGTNQPQHF. The CDR3 nucleotides are TGTGCCAGCAGCTTGGCCCAGGGGACGAATCAGCCCCAGCATTTT.